This TCR beta chain comes out of a study of technical replicates of blood from a handful of donors. Germline assignment: CDR1 DFQATT and CDR2 SNEGSKA (reference sequence). The V and J ends lost 8 bases and 4 bases respectively, with 11 bases between them. The CDR3 runs 11 residues. This clone was seen more than once but under ten times. The assay was immunoSEQ multiplex PCR, and TCRdb's table has in-frame clones only and misses some. The table shows tens of thousands of clones, with about 90% occurring only once. The sample taken for sequencing was PBMCs. The TCR sequence derives from a human donor in good health. Some clones in this sample may be carry-over from other donors' samples. The chain links TRBV20-1 to TRBJ1-2; possibly TRBD1 for D (5 bases). For the CDR3, the DNA is TGCAGTTTCGGGGGGGTCTATGGCTACACCTTC. This encodes CSFGGVYGYTF.